Included here is one T cell receptor (beta chain) sequence, with context. This clone was counted once. The antigen it binds to is not known. No base quality values were provided; no much bigger clone lies one nucleotide off. From a lookup of the germline V gene, CDR1 and CDR2 are SGHDN and FVKESK. Its CDR3 holds 15 amino acids, cysteine through phenylalanine. The CDR3 DNA has 45 bases and is translated from base 1. V is pruned by 1 base and J by 5 bases, leaving 4 bases of the junction without a gene match. The time point label here, explained by the study, means: cycle 1 day 1 (C1D1), immediately before nivolumab initiation. Relapse after autologous stem cell transplantation had occurred in all trial patients, and cohorts A, B and C were distinguished by prior brentuximab vedotin exposure. The trial cohort was composed of some 57 patients with relapsed/refractory classical Hodgkin lymphoma, for whom complete response, partial response or progressive disease was recorded as best overall response. In the multi-cohort phase II CheckMate 205 trial, trial patients received single-agent nivolumab. An independent review committee assessed best overall response by applying the 2007 International Working Group response criteria. Trial PBMCs were collected just before the start of nivolumab (C1D1) and during therapy at cycle 2 day 1 and cycle 4 day 1. Peripheral blood was collected in 8 mL Vacutainer Cell Preparation Tubes, from which PBMCs were isolated by centrifugation and then cryopreserved.

This sample was included in a study of PD-1 blockade in classical Hodgkin lymphoma (dated by TCRdb to about 2020). For the study in its entirety: Nivolumab dosing was 3 mg/kg intravenously every 2 weeks, continuing until either disease progression or unacceptable toxicity. The study used TCR beta sequencing and CyTOF to define a peripheral blood immune signature of response to PD-1 blockade in classical Hodgkin lymphoma. On the study overall, not on this receptor specifically: The study was restricted to a single clinical trial cohort, and the causes of repertoire differences, possibly disease activity or prior therapy, were left undefined. Baseline TCR diversity was reported to be lower in newly diagnosed patients than in healthy donors, and even lower in relapsed/refractory patients. By C4D1, a significant rise was seen in CD4+ TCR diversity but not in CD8+ TCR diversity (p=0.0027 vs p=0.16), and the rise was most apparent among complete responders (p=0.02). Trial patients with a complete response had baseline diversity similar to that of newly diagnosed patients, while partial responders and progressors had significantly lower diversity. Lower diversity was observed in patients in whom nivolumab was started less than 1 year after ASCT, and these patients were excluded from later analyses so that confounding by immune reconstitution would be avoided.

Genomic DNA was isolated using the Qiagen DNeasy kit from unsorted PBMCs as well as from negatively selected CD4+ and CD8+ fractions. TCR beta CDR3 regions were subjected to amplification by immunoSEQ multiplex PCR with primers that anneal to V and J segments. Amplification bias was minimized using a synthetic immune receptor repertoire, and residual bias was removed computationally after sequencing. In the authors' own workflow: Repertoire diversity was quantified as the Shannon entropy index using custom Python scripts. Unsorted, CD4+ and CD8+ repertoires were examined separately, except in combined analyses, for which CD4+ and CD8+ sequences were merged in silico. A clone was considered expanded if an increase in frequency of at least 2-fold after treatment relative to C1D1 was found, and a pseudocount of 0.5 was applied to clones undetected at baseline. Singleton clones were defined as clones with 0 or 1 copy at C1D1, and non-singleton clones were defined as clones with 2 or more copies. Clones expanded in unsorted samples were annotated as CD4+, CD8+ or unknown by matching protein sequences in sorted samples from the same patient. Wilcoxon tests were applied to paired samples to test diversity changes from C1D1 to C4D1. TCRdb mirrors the immuneACCESS table, restricted to in-frame sequences. Some clones are absent from its copies; in checked studies, under half trace to an unresolved V gene, and the reason for the others is unknown. That table supplies the V and J calls and clone size; D and trimming were determined from the DNA. Recorded for this sample are tens of thousands of clones; about nine tenths of them occurred a single time. The ten largest clones capture roughly a tenth of the sample.

Sequenced material: peripheral blood mononuclear cells (PBMCs), taken at baseline. The clonotype comes from a human donor with classical Hodgkin lymphoma. This receptor chain uses TRBV14 and TRBJ2-7; 11 middle bases align to TRBD1. The DNA sequence reads TGTGCCAGCAGCCAAGGCGGACAGGGGGCCAACGAGCAGTACTTC. Its protein reads: CASSQGGQGANEQYF.